This TCR beta chain was retrieved from a study of vaccination effects on CD4 cells after COVID-19. Antigen-specific CD4+ T cells were expanded with viral peptide pools in the ViraFEST assay before sequencing. Subsequent to a culture period of about ten days, CD4+ T cells were isolated. All vaccine recipients tested negative for nucleocapsid antibodies and had never contracted SARS-CoV-2 infection. It was on days 3 and 7 that half the medium was replaced with IL-2 medium. This CDR3 has 14 amino acids. Germline loops: CDR1 SGHKS, CDR2 YYEKEE (reference sequence). Deletions cut 4 bases from V and 4 bases from J, with 12 bases between. The method was immunoSEQ multiplex PCR; TCRdb's version includes in-frame clones alone and lacks a portion of them. The repertoire holds about 43,000 clones, with roughly four fifths as singletons. Worth noting for this clone: Its matching antigen is unknown.

The genes are TRBV5-5 and TRBJ1-3, with unresolved D. The sequence was obtained from a human donor who received a COVID-19 vaccine. The sequences come from CD4+ T cells from PBMCs cultured with SARS-CoV-2 spike peptides, collected before COVID-19 vaccination. CDR3 coding DNA: TGTGCCAGCAGCCCGTCTAGGTGGGGAAACACCATATATTTT. Amino acid sequence: CASSPSRWGNTIYF.